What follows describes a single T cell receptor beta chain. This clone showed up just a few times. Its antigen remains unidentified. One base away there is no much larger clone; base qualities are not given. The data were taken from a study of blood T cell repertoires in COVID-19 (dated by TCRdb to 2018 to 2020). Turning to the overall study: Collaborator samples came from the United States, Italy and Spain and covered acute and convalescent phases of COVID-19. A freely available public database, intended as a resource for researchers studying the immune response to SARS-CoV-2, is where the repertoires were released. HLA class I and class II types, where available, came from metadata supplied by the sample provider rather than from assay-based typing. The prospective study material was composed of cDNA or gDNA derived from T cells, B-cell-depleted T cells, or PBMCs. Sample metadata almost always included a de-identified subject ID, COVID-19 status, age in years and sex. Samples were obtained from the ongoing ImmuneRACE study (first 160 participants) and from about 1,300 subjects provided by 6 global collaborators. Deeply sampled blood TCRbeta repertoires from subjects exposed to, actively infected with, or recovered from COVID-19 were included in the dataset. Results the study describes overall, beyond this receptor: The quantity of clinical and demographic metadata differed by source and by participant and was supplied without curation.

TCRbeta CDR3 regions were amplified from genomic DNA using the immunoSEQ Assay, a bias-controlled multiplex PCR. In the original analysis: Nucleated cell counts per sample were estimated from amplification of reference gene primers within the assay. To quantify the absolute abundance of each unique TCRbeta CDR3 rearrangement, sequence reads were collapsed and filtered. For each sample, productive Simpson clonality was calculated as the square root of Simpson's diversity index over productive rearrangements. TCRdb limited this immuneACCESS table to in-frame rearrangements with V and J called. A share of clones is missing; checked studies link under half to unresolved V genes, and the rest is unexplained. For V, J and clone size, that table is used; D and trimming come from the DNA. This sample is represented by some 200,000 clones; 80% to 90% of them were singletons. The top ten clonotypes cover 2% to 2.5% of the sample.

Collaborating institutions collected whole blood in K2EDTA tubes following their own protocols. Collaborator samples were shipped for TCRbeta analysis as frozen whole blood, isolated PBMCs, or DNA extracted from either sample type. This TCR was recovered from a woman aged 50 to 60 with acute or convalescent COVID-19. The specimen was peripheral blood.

The DNA is as follows: TGTGCCAGCAGCTTAGAATACGGGGAGGAGACCCAGTACTTC. Protein translation: CASSLEYGEETQYF. The sequence is built from TRBV7-8 and TRBJ2-5, with TRBD2 tentatively as D gene (5 bases match). The germline V gene specifies SGHVS as CDR1 and FQNEAQ as CDR2. Including the terminal cysteine and phenylalanine, the CDR3 comprises 14 residues. Only CDR3 DNA remains: 42 bases, in frame from the first base. At the junction V is shortened by 1 base and J by 5 bases, with 11 bases in between. The CDR3, completed at both ends by the reference TRBV7-8 and TRBJ2-5 genes, gives the full variable domain GAGVSQSPRYKVAKRGQDVALRCDPISGHVSLFWYQQALGQGPEFLTYFQNEAQLDKSGLPSDRFFAERPEGSVSTLKIQRTQQEDSAVYLCASSLEYGEETQYFGPGTRLLVL.